One sample yielded the 21 T cell receptor beta chains listed below, sequenced in a study of neoadjuvant anti-PD-1 for oral cavity cancer. TCRdb's copy holds only in-frame clones and misses some; the assay was immunoSEQ multiplex PCR. The sample comprises roughly 67,000 clones, around four fifths of which are singletons, and 3% to 4% rests with the top ten. Sequenced material: PBMCs, taken before nivolumab (anti-PD-1) treatment. These receptors all come from a person aged 35 to 85 with oral cavity squamous cell carcinoma.

V gene TRBV5-6 combines with J gene TRBJ1-1, with a tentative D call TRBD1 (6 bases). V was cut by 4 bases and J by 4 bases, with 11 bases left in between. CDR3 size: 13 residues. Per germline, CDR1 SGHDT and CDR2 YYEEEE. CDR3 DNA: TGTGCCAGCAGCAGACAGGAAAGCACTGAAGCTTTCTTT. Its protein is CASSRQESTEAFF.

In this sample, this clone turned up once. V gene TRBV2 combines with J gene TRBJ1-2; 9 bases align to TRBD1. CDR1 is SNHLY, CDR2 FYNNEI, per germline. Losses at the gene ends were 5 bases for V and 3 bases for J; bases not matched to a gene: 4. The CDR3 length is 14 residues. CDR3 region: CASSPDRGDYGYTF. In nucleotides, the CDR3 is TGTGCCAGCAGTCCCGACAGGGGGGACTATGGCTACACCTTC.

This chain connects TRBV9 to TRBJ1-1; no clear D gene. V dropped 4 bases and J dropped 6 bases, with 16 bases sitting between them. CDR1 is SGDLS and CDR2 is YYNGEE in the germline V gene. The CDR3 runs 14 residues. The CDR3 is CASSLRDRIAEAFF. The CDR3 bases are TGTGCCAGCAGCCTCCGGGATCGGATCGCTGAAGCTTTCTTT.

This clone occurred once. This chain connects TRBV5-6 to TRBJ2-3, with 12 bases identical to TRBD1. Germline CDR1 and CDR2: SGHDT and YYEEEE. The CDR3 has 16 residues. V was pared by 4 bases and J by 5 bases, with 8 bases of the junction left unmatched. The CDR3 DNA follows: TGTGCCAGCAGCCTTGACTGGGACAGGGGGCAAGATACGCAGTATTTT. Its translation: CASSLDWDRGQDTQYF.

V and J are TRBV7-9 and TRBJ2-7; 9 bases align to TRBD1. CDR1 is SEHNR, CDR2 FQNEAQ, per germline (reference sequence). Trimming removed 3 bases from V and 1 base from J; junction bases left unmatched: 7. This CDR3 has 16 residues. CDR3 sequence: CASSLPIGTGSYEQYF. Here the CDR3 DNA reads TGTGCCAGCAGCTTGCCGATAGGGACAGGGTCCTACGAGCAGTACTTC.

This rearrangement joins TRBV7-8 to TRBJ1-4; TRBD1 aligns across 8 bases. With 5 bases clipped from V and 7 bases from J, the junction kept 15 bases outside the gene matches. Germline CDR1 reads SGHVS; CDR2 reads FQNEAQ. The length of the CDR3 is 17 residues. The CDR3 loop reads CASSPGTGLFGGEKLFF. The CDR3 DNA reads as TGTGCCAGCAGCCCTGGGACAGGACTGTTTGGGGGTGAAAAACTGTTTTTT.

This chain joins TRBV19 and TRBJ2-2; no clear D. The CDR3 loop spans 18 amino acids. The V end was cut by 3 bases, the J end by 3 bases, with 20 bases between. The V gene's germline CDR1 is LNHDA and CDR2 SQIVND (reference sequence). CDR3 in DNA: TGTGCCAGTAGTATTGCCCCGTCGAAAGGGCAGTACACCGGGGAGCTGTTTTTT. Translated, it gives CASSIAPSKGQYTGELFF.

The chain joins TRBV5-1 to TRBJ2-1; D possibly uses TRBD1 or TRBD2 (6 bases each). The V end was cut by 0 bases, the J end by 8 bases, with 15 bases between. There are 15 residues in the CDR3. From germline, CDR1 is SGHRS and CDR2 YFSETQ. CDR3 sequence reads: CASSLVQGGSYEQFF. The DNA of the CDR3 is TGCGCCAGCAGCTTGGTCCAAGGGGGGTCGTATGAGCAGTTCTTC.

The chain couples TRBV5-5 to TRBJ1-5; D uncertain. CDR1 and CDR2 (germline): SGHKS, YYEKEE (reference sequence). V lost 4 bases, J lost 5 bases, and 7 bases lay in between. The CDR3 is made up of 12 amino acids. The CDR3 DNA reads as TGTGCCAGCAGCCCCTACGATCAGCCCCAGCATTTT. Its protein is CASSPYDQPQHF.

As for this clone: One end of the junction fails to match germline, which may point to a read error. This chain links TRBV5-1 with TRBJ2-2, with D possibly matching TRBD2 (6 bases). CDR3 length equals 17 residues. Germline values: CDR1 SGHRS, CDR2 YFSETQ. The CDR3 bases are TGCGCCAGCAGGTTGGCCGGCGGGGCAACGAACACCGGGGAGCTGTTTTTT. It is translated as CASRLAGGATNTGELFF. The variable domain in full, completed from reference TRBV5-1 and TRBJ2-2, reads KAGVTQTPRYLIKTRGQQVTLSCSPISGHRSVSWYQQTPGQGLQFLFEYFSETQRNKGNFPGRFSGRQFSNSRSEMNVSTLELGDSALYLCASRLAGGATNTGELFFGEGSRLTVL.

This clone showed up just a few times. The genes are TRBV4-1 and TRBJ1-2; possible D gene TRBD1, 6 bases. V was pared by 2 bases and J by 3 bases, with 10 bases between. The CDR3 is made up of 14 amino acids. The germline gives CDR1 MGHRA, CDR2 YSYEKL. The CDR3 loop is CASSQYRDDYGYTF. The CDR3 DNA reads TGCGCCAGCAGCCAATACAGGGACGACTATGGCTACACCTTC.

A few counts support this clone. This chain connects TRBV27 to TRBJ2-7; tentative D call: TRBD2 (7 bases). V was cut by 6 bases and J by 5 bases, with 20 bases left in between. CDR3 length: 15 amino acids. The V gene's germline CDR1 is MNHEY and CDR2 SMNVEV (reference sequence). The chain's CDR3 is CASRPLGGRSNEQYF. In DNA form, the CDR3 reads TGTGCCAGCAGGCCCCTCGGGGGGCGATCGAACGAGCAGTACTTC.

The chain has TRBV30 and TRBJ2-4; 10 bases line up with TRBD2. The CDR3 covers 15 residues. The V segment lost 3 bases and the J segment 6 bases; nucleotides outside the gene matches: 8. CDR1 and CDR2 (germline): GTSNPN, SVGIG (reference sequence). CDR3 in DNA: TGTGCCTGGAGGCGAAGCGGGAGGGCCGGAAACATTCAGTACTTC. This sequence encodes CAWRRSGRAGNIQYF.

The genes are TRBV19 and TRBJ2-7, with TRBD1 matching 7 bases. Germline V gene sequence: CDR1 LNHDA, CDR2 SQIVND (reference sequence). This CDR3 region has 15 residues. The V gene end was trimmed by 4 bases and the J gene end by 4 bases; junction bases not matched to a gene: 10. The CDR3 DNA sequence: TGTGCCAGTAGTACGTCCGGGACAGCCAAGTACGAGCAGTACTTC. This codes for CASSTSGTAKYEQYF.

This sequence joins TRBV28 and TRBJ2-3; 12 nucleotides agree with TRBD2. The germline V gene encodes CDR1 MDHEN and CDR2 SYDVKM. J lost 5 bases, V lost 3 bases, and 9 bases had no gene match. CDR3 size: 17 residues. The CDR3 coding sequence is TGTGCCAGCAGTTTCCCTAGCGGGGGGGAATTTAGAGATACGCAGTATTTT. Translating gives CASSFPSGGEFRDTQYF.

This clone was observed a handful of times. The chain recombines TRBV6-1 with TRBJ1-5; maybe TRBD1 (5 bases). Germline V gives CDR1 MNHNS, CDR2 SASEGT. This CDR3 has 14 amino acids. Between the trimmed V and J ends, which lost 4 bases and 0 bases, there was a span of 7 bases. The chain's CDR3 is CASSGGLSNQPQHF. The CDR3 region has the DNA TGTGCCAGCAGTGGGGGACTTAGCAATCAGCCCCAGCATTTT.

V usage is TRBV6-1 and J usage is TRBJ2-1; D is undetermined. V was shortened by 6 bases and J by 1 base, with 13 bases between the two germline ends. CDR3 length: 15 residues. Per germline, CDR1 MNHNS and CDR2 SASEGT. CDR3 in amino acids: CASSQAVISYNEQFF. DNA for the CDR3: TGTGCCAGCAGCCAAGCTGTTATTTCCTACAATGAGCAGTTCTTC.

This clone has a handful of counts. The J gene is TRBJ2-7, the V gene TRBV28; 7 bases are a match to TRBD2. Germline V lookup: CDR1 MDHEN, CDR2 SYDVKM. This CDR3 comprises 12 residues. V lost 3 bases to trimming and J lost 4 bases; unmatched junction nucleotides: 0. The CDR3, as DNA: TGTGCCAGCAGTTTGGGGGGGTACGAGCAGTACTTC. It codes for CASSLGGYEQYF.

The chain recombines TRBV7-2 with TRBJ2-7, with D tentatively TRBD2 (6 bases). Germline CDR1 SGHTA, CDR2 FQGNSA. This CDR3 spans 15 amino acids. V was pared by 5 bases and J by 1 base, with 15 bases between. DNA of the CDR3: TGTGCCAGCAGCGCCAGATCCGGGACTTCCTACGAGCAGTACTTC. This translates into CASSARSGTSYEQYF.

The chain recombines TRBV19 with TRBJ2-6, with D hard to call. The CDR3 sequence is 14 residues long. Germline CDR1 and CDR2: LNHDA and SQIVND (reference sequence). The germline V and J ends were trimmed by 6 bases and 3 bases, with 9 bases remaining between them. As DNA, the CDR3 is TGTGCCAGTAGCGGGTTTGGTGGGGCCAACGTCCTGACTTTC. Its translation is CASSGFGGANVLTF.

The rearrangement links TRBV30 to TRBJ1-1; no clear D gene. The CDR3 runs to 12 residues. Germline lookup yields CDR1 GTSNPN and CDR2 SVGIG (reference sequence). V lost 5 bases and J 3 bases, leaving 10 bases between the germline ends. CDR3: CAWALRHTEAFF. The CDR3 DNA is TGTGCCTGGGCTCTGCGGCACACTGAAGCTTTCTTT. The full variable domain, completed using reference TRBV30 and TRBJ1-1, is SQTIHQWPATLVQPVGSPLSLECTVEGTSNPNLYWYRQAAGRGLQLLFYSVGIGQISSEVPQNLSASRPQDRQFILSSKKLLLSDSGFYLCAWALRHTEAFFGQGTRLTVV.